Below are 27 T cell receptor beta chains sequenced from a single sample in a study of cytomegalovirus exposure and HLA in healthy donors. Using immunoSEQ multiplex PCR, the repertoire was profiled, and TCRdb retains in-frame clones only, with some absent. This table has about 120,000 clones, around 88% appearing once. Sequences were obtained from PBMCs. Every receptor here comes from a man younger than 30 in good health and CMV-seronegative.

This clone has a single count. The V gene is TRBV19, the J gene TRBJ1-2; D is undetermined. Trimming shortened V by 6 bases and J by 4 bases, and 15 bases separated the two germline ends. Germline CDR1 reads LNHDA; CDR2 reads SQIVND (reference sequence). This CDR3 contains 14 residues. The CDR3 sequence: CASSTPAGFYGYTF. The DNA of the CDR3 is TGTGCCAGTAGCACCCCGGCGGGGTTCTATGGCTACACCTTC.

V and J are TRBV4-1 and TRBJ2-3; a weak D match, TRBD1 (5 bases). CDR3 length: 12 amino acids. Trimming pared 2 bases from V and 8 bases from J, leaving 8 bases between. Per germline, CDR1 MGHRA and CDR2 YSYEKL. The CDR3 bases are TGCGCCAGCAGCCAATTTGGGGCTACGCAGTATTTT. It specifies CASSQFGATQYF.

The chain has TRBV7-6 and TRBJ2-3, with D uncertain. Trimming took 2 bases from V and 0 from J, leaving 3 bases between them. Germline V gives CDR1 SGHVS, CDR2 FNYEAQ. This CDR3 has 13 amino acids. CDR3 sequence reads: CASSLISTDTQYF. Written as DNA, the CDR3 is TGTGCCAGCAGCTTAATAAGCACAGATACGCAGTATTTT.

This sequence joins TRBV11-2 and TRBJ2-1; 10 bases are shared with TRBD1. Losses at the gene ends were 2 bases for V and 9 bases for J; bases not matched to a gene: 16. The CDR3 consists of 18 residues. From germline, CDR1 is SGHAT and CDR2 FQNNGV. CDR3 in DNA: TGTGCCAGCAGCTTATTCTCGCCGGGACAGGGGTATGGCTTTGAGCAGTTCTTC. This encodes CASSLFSPGQGYGFEQFF.

The V gene is TRBV11-2, the J gene TRBJ2-1; TRBD2 is a possible D gene (6 bases). This CDR3 comprises 13 residues. Germline V CDR1 and CDR2: SGHAT, FQNNGV. V shed 0 bases and J shed 7 bases, with 7 bases lying between them. The CDR3 sequence is CASSLDRGNEQFF. CDR3 bases: TGTGCCAGCAGCTTAGATCGGGGGAATGAGCAGTTCTTC.

In DNA, the CDR3 is TGTGCCAGCAGCGTAAACAGGGACACCATATATTTT. It specifies CASSVNRDTIYF. The chain is built from TRBV9 and TRBJ1-3, with a weak D call TRBD1 (6 bases). Germline CDR1 is SGDLS and CDR2 is YYNGEE. V dropped 1 base and J dropped 8 bases, with 7 bases sitting between them. This CDR3 comprises 12 residues.

The chain links TRBV19 to TRBJ2-1; possibly TRBD2 for D (5 bases). CDR3 size: 15 residues. V was clipped by 4 bases and J by 4 bases, with 14 bases between them. Germline V CDR1 and CDR2: LNHDA, SQIVND (reference sequence). The CDR3 bases are TGTGCCAGTAGTAAGGACTCTTACGGGTACAATGAGCAGTTCTTC. Amino acids: CASSKDSYGYNEQFF.

J is TRBJ2-2 and V is TRBV27; TRBD2 is a possible D gene (5 bases). Trimming took off 5 bases at V and 1 base at J, with 11 bases between the two ends. Germline assignment: CDR1 MNHEY and CDR2 SMNVEV (reference sequence). There are 15 residues in the CDR3. In DNA, the CDR3 is TGTGCCAGCAGTCACTCGCGGGTGAACACCGGGGAGCTGTTTTTT. Translating it yields CASSHSRVNTGELFF.

The genes are TRBV5-4 and TRBJ2-7, with D maybe TRBD2 (5 bases). The CDR3 runs 16 residues. V lost 1 base and J 4 bases, leaving 18 bases between the germline ends. Germline V CDR1 and CDR2: SGHNT, YYREEE (reference sequence). CDR3 bases: TGTGCCAGCAGCTTGCCCTTCGGAGCGGCCGATTACGAGCAGTACTTC. This encodes CASSLPFGAADYEQYF.

The chain links TRBV7-9 to TRBJ2-7, with D unresolved. V was cut by 2 bases and J by 4 bases, with 12 bases left in between. The germline V gene encodes CDR1 SEHNR and CDR2 FQNEAQ (reference sequence). This CDR3 is 14 amino acids long. CDR3 loop: CASSLTYPQYEQYF. CDR3 sequence (DNA): TGTGCCAGCAGCTTAACCTATCCCCAATACGAGCAGTACTTC.

V usage is TRBV5-1 and J usage is TRBJ2-5; tentatively, D is TRBD1 (7 bases). Germline CDR1 reads SGHRS; CDR2 reads YFSETQ. V was pared by 4 bases and J by 2 bases, with 21 bases between. The CDR3 is 17 amino acids. The CDR3 bases are TGCGCCAGCAGCCCAGGGGGGACTGCGAAAACACAAGAGACCCAGTACTTC. Protein product: CASSPGGTAKTQETQYF.

The V call is TRBV29-1, the J call TRBJ1-1, with D unclear. This CDR3 contains 17 residues. Trimming removed 1 base from V and 2 bases from J, with 20 bases in between. Per germline, CDR1 SQVTM and CDR2 ANQGSEA. DNA for the CDR3: TGCAGCGTTGAAGGCTGGAGCACACATCGGAGAAACACTGAAGCTTTCTTT. This gives the protein CSVEGWSTHRRNTEAFF.

The rearrangement joins TRBV29-1 to TRBJ2-2; 10 nucleotides match TRBD2. Trimming at V came to 7 bases and at J to 3 bases, leaving 14 bases not matched to a gene. The CDR3 contains 17 residues. CDR1 is SQVTM and CDR2 is ANQGSEA in the germline V gene. As DNA, the CDR3 is TGCAGCGGAACTATAGCGGGAGGTGTAGAATACACCGGGGAGCTGTTTTTT. Its protein is CSGTIAGGVEYTGELFF.

The CDR3 region has the DNA TGTGCCAGCACCCAACAGGGGGCCTACGAGCAGTACTTC. This codes for CASTQQGAYEQYF. The chain uses TRBV5-4 and TRBJ2-7; 8 positions match TRBD1. CDR1 is SGHNT, CDR2 YYREEE, per germline (reference sequence). J lost 2 bases, V lost 6 bases, and 4 bases had no gene match. The CDR3 runs to 13 residues.

The genes are TRBV18 and TRBJ2-5; 7 bases match TRBD1. This CDR3 contains 14 residues. The germline CDR1 and CDR2 sequences are KGHSH and LQKENI. V lost 3 bases and J lost 2; bases outside the gene matches: 3. The CDR3 here is CASSPRTGQETQYF. The CDR3 coding sequence is TGTGCCAGCTCACCTAGGACAGGACAAGAGACCCAGTACTTC.

This chain connects TRBV19 to TRBJ1-4; D gene ambiguous. CDR3 length equals 14 residues. V was clipped by 9 bases and J by 6 bases, with 17 bases between them. The germline gives CDR1 LNHDA, CDR2 SQIVND (reference sequence). CDR3 region: CASTVGRGDEKLFF. In nucleotides, the CDR3 is TGTGCCAGCACCGTCGGAAGAGGAGATGAAAAACTGTTTTTT. Filled out from reference TRBV19 and TRBJ1-4, the complete variable domain reads DGGITQSPKYLFRKEGQNVTLSCEQNLNHDAMYWYRQDPGQGLRLIYYSQIVNDFQKGDIAEGYSVSREKKESFPLTVTSAQKNPTAFYLCASTVGRGDEKLFFGSGTQLSVL.

The chain couples TRBV6-1 to TRBJ1-1; D is possibly TRBD1 (5 bases). This CDR3 has 13 amino acids. Trimming left V 6 bases short and J 5 bases short, with 13 bases between. Germline V gene data show CDR1 as MNHNS and CDR2 as SASEGT. Here the CDR3 reads CASRNIGGTEAFF. The DNA for the CDR3 is TGTGCCAGCAGGAACATTGGGGGGACTGAAGCTTTCTTT.

CDR3 DNA: TGTGCCAGCAGTCTCGGGACTAGCGGGGGCAATGAGCAGTTCTTC. Translation: CASSLGTSGGNEQFF. The chain carries TRBV2 and TRBJ2-1; 14 bases are a match to TRBD2. After removal of 5 bases from V and 6 bases from J, the junction contained 3 bases not matched to a gene. The length of the CDR3 is 15 residues. CDR1 and CDR2 from the germline V gene are SNHLY and FYNNEI.

V is TRBV4-3 and J is TRBJ1-2; D is ambiguous. In germline, CDR1 is LGHNA, CDR2 YSLEER. Trimming took off 1 base at V and 1 base at J, with 16 bases between the two ends. This CDR3 is 17 amino acids long. This chain's CDR3 is CASSQGLREAYNYGYTF. CDR3 in DNA: TGCGCCAGCAGCCAAGGGTTACGAGAGGCCTATAACTATGGCTACACCTTC.

This chain links TRBV28 with TRBJ1-1; perhaps TRBD1 as D (5 bases). Germline V gene sequence: CDR1 MDHEN, CDR2 SYDVKM. V lost 2 bases and J lost 1, with 5 bases in between. The CDR3 consists of 13 residues. The CDR3 region is CASSLRGNTEAFF. CDR3 nucleotide sequence: TGTGCCAGCAGTTTAAGGGGGAACACTGAAGCTTTCTTT.

The chain recombines TRBV11-3 with TRBJ2-6, with 10 bases fitting TRBD2. J gave up 1 base and V 5 bases, and 5 bases lay outside the gene matches. Germline values: CDR1 SGHNT, CDR2 YENEEA. The CDR3 is 17 amino acids. The CDR3 sequence: CASSQLAGASGANVLTF. In nucleotides, the CDR3 is TGTGCCAGCAGCCAGCTAGCGGGAGCGTCTGGGGCCAACGTCCTGACTTTC.

The V and J genes are TRBV7-9 and TRBJ2-7; 7 positions agree with TRBD1. This CDR3 region has 14 residues. Germline CDR1 reads SEHNR; CDR2 reads FQNEAQ (reference sequence). The V and J ends lost 1 base and 7 bases, in that order; junction bases with no gene match: 7. The CDR3: CASSLEGGLLEQYF. CDR3 coding DNA: TGTGCCAGCAGCTTAGAAGGGGGCCTTTTAGAGCAGTACTTC. Combining the CDR3 with reference TRBV7-9 and TRBJ2-7 gives the whole variable domain DTGVSQNPRHKITKRGQNVTFRCDPISEHNRLYWYRQTLGQGPEFLTYFQNEAQLEKSRLLSDRFSAERPKGSFSTLEIQRTEQGDSAMYLCASSLEGGLLEQYFGPGTRLTVT.

The chain joins TRBV5-6 to TRBJ2-1; 10 nucleotides agree with TRBD2. Trimming removed 0 bases from V and 7 bases from J; junction bases left unmatched: 7. The germline CDR1 and CDR2 sequences are SGHDT and YYEEEE. This CDR3 has 16 residues. The CDR3 nucleotides are TGTGCCAGCAGCTTGGCCTGGTCTAGCGGGAGTAATGAGCAGTTCTTC. Encoded protein: CASSLAWSSGSNEQFF.

The chain recombines TRBV9 with TRBJ1-4; D gene unclear. The CDR3 spans 15 residues. The germline gives CDR1 SGDLS, CDR2 YYNGEE. Trimming cost V 0 bases and J 7 bases, with 13 bases left between them. The CDR3: CASSVGPNFGEKLFF. The CDR3 DNA reads as TGTGCCAGCAGCGTAGGCCCAAACTTTGGTGAAAAACTGTTTTTT.

The chain links TRBV27 to TRBJ2-6, with a weak D call TRBD2 (5 bases). The CDR3 has 20 residues. Between the trimmed V and J ends, which lost 4 bases and 0 bases, there was a span of 22 bases. Germline V gene lookup returns CDR1 MNHEY and CDR2 SMNVEV (reference sequence). The CDR3 loop is CASSSPGGFRALSGANVLTF. The CDR3 coding sequence is TGTGCCAGCAGTTCCCCAGGAGGCTTTAGAGCCCTCTCTGGGGCCAACGTCCTGACTTTC.

The chain is built from TRBV27 and TRBJ2-5; TRBD2 aligns across 11 bases. The J segment lost 5 bases and the V segment lost 5 bases, leaving 10 bases of the junction unmatched. Per germline, CDR1 MNHEY and CDR2 SMNVEV (reference sequence). The CDR3 has 16 residues. CDR3 nucleotide sequence: TGTGCCAGCAGTCTGTTAGCGGGAGGGCCCGGGGAGACCCAGTACTTC. As protein: CASSLLAGGPGETQYF.

The chain carries TRBV29-1 and TRBJ2-7; 8 bases map to TRBD2. This CDR3 has 13 residues. The V segment lost 4 bases and the J segment 3 bases; nucleotides outside the gene matches: 5. The germline gives CDR1 SQVTM, CDR2 ANQGSEA. The CDR3 sequence: CSVVLAGHYEQYF. Written as DNA, the CDR3 is TGCAGCGTTGTCCTAGCGGGCCACTACGAGCAGTACTTC.